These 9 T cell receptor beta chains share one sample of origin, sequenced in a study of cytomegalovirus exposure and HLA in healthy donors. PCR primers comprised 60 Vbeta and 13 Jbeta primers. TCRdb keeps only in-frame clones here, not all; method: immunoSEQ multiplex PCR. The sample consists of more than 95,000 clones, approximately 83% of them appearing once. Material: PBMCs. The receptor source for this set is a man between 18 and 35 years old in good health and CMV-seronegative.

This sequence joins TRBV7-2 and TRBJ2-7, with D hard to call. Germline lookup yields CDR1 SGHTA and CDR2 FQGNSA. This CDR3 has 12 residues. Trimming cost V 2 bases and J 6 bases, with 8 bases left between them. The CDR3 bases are TGTGCCAGCAGCTTACGGGTAGGCGAGCAGTACTTC. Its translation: CASSLRVGEQYF.

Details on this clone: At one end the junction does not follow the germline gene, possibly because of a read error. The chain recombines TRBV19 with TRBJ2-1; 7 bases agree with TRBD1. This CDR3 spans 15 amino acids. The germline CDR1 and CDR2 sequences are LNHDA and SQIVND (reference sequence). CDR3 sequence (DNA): TGTGCCAGCCAAGACAGGGCGCGCTCCAACAATGAGCAGTTCTTC. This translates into CASQDRARSNNEQFF.

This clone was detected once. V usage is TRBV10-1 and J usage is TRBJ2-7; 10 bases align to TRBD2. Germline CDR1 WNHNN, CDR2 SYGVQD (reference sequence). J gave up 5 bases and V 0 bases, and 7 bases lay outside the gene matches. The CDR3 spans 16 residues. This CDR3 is CASSESLTSGIHEQYF. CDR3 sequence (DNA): TGCGCCAGCAGTGAGTCGCTCACTAGCGGGATCCACGAGCAGTACTTC.

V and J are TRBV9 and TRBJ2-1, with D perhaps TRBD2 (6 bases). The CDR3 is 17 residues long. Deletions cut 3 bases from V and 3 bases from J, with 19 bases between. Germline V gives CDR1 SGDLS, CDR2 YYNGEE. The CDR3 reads CASSGGGGQGFYNEQFF. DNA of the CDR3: TGTGCCAGCAGCGGGGGAGGCGGCCAGGGTTTCTACAATGAGCAGTTCTTC. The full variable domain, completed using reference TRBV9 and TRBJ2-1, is DSGVTQTPKHLITATGQRVTLRCSPRSGDLSVYWYQQSLDQGLQFLIQYYNGEERAKGNILERFSAQQFPDLHSELNLSSLELGDSALYFCASSGGGGQGFYNEQFFGPGTRLTVL.

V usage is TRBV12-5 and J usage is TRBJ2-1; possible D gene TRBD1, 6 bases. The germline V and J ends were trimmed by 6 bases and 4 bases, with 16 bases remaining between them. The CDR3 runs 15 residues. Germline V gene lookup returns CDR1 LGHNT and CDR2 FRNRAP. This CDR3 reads CASGPDSGAYNEQFF. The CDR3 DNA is TGTGCTAGTGGGCCGGACAGCGGTGCTTACAATGAGCAGTTCTTC.

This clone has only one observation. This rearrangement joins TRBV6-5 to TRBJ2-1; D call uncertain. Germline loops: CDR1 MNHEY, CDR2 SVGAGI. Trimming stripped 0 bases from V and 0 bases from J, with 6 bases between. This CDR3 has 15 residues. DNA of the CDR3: TGTGCCAGCAGTTACTCAGAGAGCTCCTACAATGAGCAGTTCTTC. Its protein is CASSYSESSYNEQFF.

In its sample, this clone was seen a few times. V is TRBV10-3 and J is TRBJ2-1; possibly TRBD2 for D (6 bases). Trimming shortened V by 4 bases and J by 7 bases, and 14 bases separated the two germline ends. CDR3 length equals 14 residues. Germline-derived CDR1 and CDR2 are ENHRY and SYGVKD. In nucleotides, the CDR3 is TGTGCCATCAGTGTCTTGGCGGAGGGAAATGAGCAGTTCTTC. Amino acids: CAISVLAEGNEQFF.

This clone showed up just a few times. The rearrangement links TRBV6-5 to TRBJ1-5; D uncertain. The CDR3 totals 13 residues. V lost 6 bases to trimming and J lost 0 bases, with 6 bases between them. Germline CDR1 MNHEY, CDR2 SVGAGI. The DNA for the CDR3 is TGTGCCAGCAGAGACAATAGCAATCAGCCCCAGCATTTT. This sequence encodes CASRDNSNQPQHF.

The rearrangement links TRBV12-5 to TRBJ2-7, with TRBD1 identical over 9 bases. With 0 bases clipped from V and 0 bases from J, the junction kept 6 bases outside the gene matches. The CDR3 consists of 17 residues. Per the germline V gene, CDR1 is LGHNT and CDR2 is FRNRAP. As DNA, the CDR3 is TGTGCTAGTGGTTTGGTTAAGACAGGGGGTGACTCCTACGAGCAGTACTTC. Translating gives CASGLVKTGGDSYEQYF.